The clone carrying this T cell receptor beta chain was counted only a few times. The target antigen is unknown. The V segment lost 8 bases and the J segment 1 base; nucleotides outside the gene matches: 10. The CDR3 totals 16 residues. Germline V lookup: CDR1 MDHEN, CDR2 SYDVKM. TCRdb re-called the reads with MiXCR, one entry per CDR3 protein. The table records some 600,000 distinct CDR3 sequences, roughly a quarter of them present only once. This record comes from a study of T cell repertoires in cytomegalovirus infection. About the research overall: Both CMV infection and a matching HLA type were indicated by public TCR beta signatures. Findings of the study overall: Clonotypes of TCR beta that were HLA-C-restricted and CMV-specific dominated the ex vivo response.

The V gene is TRBV28, the J gene TRBJ2-3; 9 nucleotides agree with TRBD1. The sequenced material came from CD8+ T cells from PBMCs. This receptor was taken from a human donor in good health (CMV status not recorded). Some clones in this sample may be carry-over from other donors' samples. CDR3 sequence (DNA): TGTGCCAGCTCTGTAGGGGACAGGGTGGGCACAGATACGCAGTATTTT. This encodes CASSVGDRVGTDTQYF.